Sequencing of this T cell receptor (beta chain) was carried out in a study of vaccination and CD4 T cells after COVID-19. Study at large: Convalescent participants consisted of six males and four females, two being Hispanic. Overlapping spike peptides of SARS-CoV-2, HCoV-NL63, HCoV-OC43 and HCoV-229E were used, and cells were stimulated with them.

CDR3 size: 14 residues. J gave up 5 bases and V 1 base, and 5 bases lay outside the gene matches. CDR1 and CDR2 (germline): WNHNN, SYGVQD (reference sequence). Comments on this clonotype: Antigen: not known.

With the Oncomine TCR Beta short-read assay, DNA from cultured CD4+ T cells was sequenced. Via MiXCR, TCRdb re-called the PCR reads, giving one row per CDR3 protein. This sample carries roughly 10,000 distinct CDR3 sequences, around three fifths of them seen once, and the ten largest clones take 17%. Regarding the study as a whole: Convalescent patients had 304 of 307 vaccine-specific clones showing spike mono-reactivity.

Treatment described: approximately 11-day PBMC culture with coronavirus spike peptide pools or control peptides (ViraFEST assay). Sequencing was carried out using CD4+ T cells from blood, cultured in vitro. This TCR was recovered from a human donor who had recovered from COVID-19. The V call is TRBV10-1, the J call TRBJ2-7; TRBD1 matches at 7 bases. The CDR3 DNA reads as TGCGCCAGCAGTGAGTGGGCAGGGGGTGACGAGCAGTACTTC. Translated, it gives CASSEWAGGDEQYF.